This is a list of T cell receptor beta chains from one sample in a study of cytomegalovirus exposure and HLA in healthy donors. Clones were sequenced by immunoSEQ multiplex PCR, and TCRdb holds only the in-frame ones, with some missing. Among more than 200,000 clones listed, less than 90% were seen once. Specimen: PBMCs. These receptors all come from a man aged 18 to 35 in good health and CMV-seropositive. The CDR3 runs from the conserved cysteine through the conserved F or W. D genes are given only for firm matches. For some rows the clone size is stated as once, few or many, or as a class when expanded; others skip it.

clone size	J gene	V gene	D gene	CDR3 protein	CDR3 DNA
once	TRBJ2-3	TRBV9	.	CASSDSRGTDTQYF	TGTGCCAGCAGCGACTCGAGGGGCACAGATACGCAGTATTTT
.	TRBJ2-6	TRBV28	.	CASSPWTALGANVLTF	TGTGCCAGCAGTCCATGGACAGCTCTGGGGGCCAACGTCCTGACTTTC
.	TRBJ2-5	TRBV7-2	.	CASSSATRKETQYF	TGTGCCAGCAGCTCGGCGACTCGGAAAGAGACCCAGTACTTC
.	TRBJ2-2	TRBV7-6	.	CASSLVPAGELFF	TGTGCCAGCAGCTTAGTGCCCGCCGGGGAGCTGTTTTTT
once	TRBJ2-7	TRBV18	TRBD2	CASSPLGTSGGAYEQYF	TGTGCCAGCTCTCCCCTGGGGACTAGCGGGGGGGCCTACGAGCAGTACTTC
.	TRBJ1-2	TRBV5-4	.	CASSLKPNYGYTF	TGTGCCAGCAGCTTAAAGCCCAACTATGGCTACACCTTC
.	TRBJ2-2	TRBV7-9	TRBD1	CASRPGTANTGELFF	TGTGCCAGCAGGCCCGGGACAGCAAACACCGGGGAGCTGTTTTTT
.	TRBJ2-7	TRBV5-4	TRBD1	CASSRDREASYEQYF	TGTGCCAGCAGCCGGGACAGGGAAGCTTCCTACGAGCAGTACTTC
.	TRBJ2-5	TRBV5-1	TRBD2	CASSEGLAGLQETQYF	TGCGCCAGCAGCGAAGGACTAGCGGGACTCCAAGAGACCCAGTACTTC
.	TRBJ2-1	TRBV10-3	TRBD2	CAISGGSGGYNEQFF	TGTGCCATCAGTGGAGGTAGCGGGGGCTACAATGAGCAGTTCTTC
.	TRBJ2-7	TRBV7-9	.	CASSLPGTQNAYAQYF	TGTGCCAGCAGCTTACCCGGGACCCAGAACGCCTACGCGCAGTACTTC
.	TRBJ1-2	TRBV6-1	.	CASTFLRNYGYTF	TGTGCCAGCACCTTCCTAAGGAACTATGGCTACACCTTC
.	TRBJ2-7	TRBV5-6	.	CASSGNRDLNSYEQYF	TGTGCCAGCAGTGGCAACCGGGACCTAAATTCCTACGAGCAGTACTTC
.	TRBJ2-5	TRBV2	.	CASREASETQYF	TGTGCCAGCAGAGAAGCGAGCGAGACCCAGTACTTC
.	TRBJ1-1	TRBV6-5	.	CASSTDRNTEAFF	TGTGCCAGCAGTACGGACCGAAACACTGAAGCTTTCTTT
.	TRBJ1-2	TRBV28	.	CASSTSPGRRGELF	TGTGCCAGCAGTACGTCCCCCGGGAGGAGAGGGGAGCTATTC
few	TRBJ1-5	TRBV4-1	.	CASSPGWAGNQPQHF	TGCGCCAGCAGCCCCGGGTGGGCCGGCAATCAGCCCCAGCATTTT
.	TRBJ1-2	TRBV9	.	CASSTGGAQSYGYTF	TGTGCCAGCAGCACGGGGGGGGCCCAGAGCTATGGCTACACCTTC
.	TRBJ2-7	TRBV5-4	.	CASSTGGPYEQYF	TGTGCCAGCAGCACAGGAGGGCCCTACGAGCAGTACTTC
.	TRBJ2-6	TRBV30	TRBD2	CAWSGLAGRSGANVLTF	TGTGCCTGGAGTGGACTAGCGGGAAGGTCTGGGGCCAACGTCCTGACTTTC
few	TRBJ2-7	TRBV5-4	.	CASSLHSDYEQYF	TGTGCCAGCAGCCTCCATTCAGACTACGAGCAGTACTTC
.	TRBJ2-2	TRBV5-1	.	CASSLAGAGARTGELFF	TGCGCCAGCAGCTTGGCGGGGGCGGGAGCCCGAACCGGGGAGCTGTTTTTT
.	TRBJ1-2	TRBV7-2	.	CASSFDRNYGYTF	TGTGCCAGCAGCTTCGACAGGAACTATGGCTACACCTTC
.	TRBJ2-1	TRBV4-1	TRBD2	CASRPIGRGAYNEQFF	TGCGCCAGCAGGCCGATCGGGAGGGGGGCCTACAATGAGCAGTTCTTC
.	TRBJ2-7	TRBV19	.	CASSLSNEGQHEQYF	TGTGCCAGTAGTTTATCGAACGAGGGACAACACGAGCAGTACTTC
.	TRBJ2-5	TRBV7-3	.	CASSLGTAETQYF	TGTGCCAGCAGCTTAGGGACTGCCGAGACCCAGTACTTC
many	TRBJ1-1	TRBV5-1	TRBD1	CASRETGGGEAFF	TGCGCCAGCAGAGAGACAGGGGGCGGTGAAGCTTTCTTT
.	TRBJ2-5	TRBV5-4	.	CASSLAKTEETQYF	TGTGCCAGCAGCTTGGCCAAGACAGAAGAGACCCAGTACTTC
many	TRBJ1-2	TRBV27	.	CASSSRAANYGYTF	TGTGCCAGCAGTTCCCGGGCAGCAAACTATGGCTACACCTTC
.	TRBJ1-2	TRBV15	.	CATSRTSSGTFYGYTF	TGTGCCACCAGCAGAACTTCTTCGGGAACCTTTTATGGCTACACCTTC
few	TRBJ2-1	TRBV4-3	TRBD2	CASSQEGASGISYNEQFF	TGCGCCAGCAGCCAAGAGGGGGCTAGCGGGATCTCCTACAATGAGCAGTTCTTC
.	TRBJ2-1	TRBV5-1	TRBD2	CASTPGGVTIAYNEQFF	TGCGCCAGCACCCCGGGGGGAGTGACAATAGCCTACAATGAGCAGTTCTTC
.	TRBJ2-7	TRBV30	.	CAWSVRVEQYF	TGTGCCTGGAGTGTACGGGTAGAGCAGTACTTC
.	TRBJ2-2	TRBV7-8	TRBD2	CASSSRAGGGELFF	TGTGCCAGCAGCTCTAGAGCGGGAGGCGGGGAGCTGTTTTTT
.	TRBJ2-5	TRBV27	.	CASNQRGTETQYF	TGTGCCAGCAATCAGAGGGGGACGGAGACCCAGTACTTC
.	TRBJ2-3	TRBV25-1	TRBD1	CASSDQGATSTDTQYF	TGTGCCAGCAGTGACCAGGGGGCCACGAGCACAGATACGCAGTATTTT
.	TRBJ2-3	TRBV5-1	.	CASSLQGGGTDTQYF	TGCGCCAGCAGTCTTCAGGGTGGTGGAACAGATACGCAGTATTTT
.	TRBJ2-5	TRBV7-2	.	CASSLVWDVGETQYF	TGTGCCAGCAGCTTAGTTTGGGATGTAGGCGAGACCCAGTACTTC
.	TRBJ2-4	TRBV27	.	CASSPKTGSGKNIQYF	TGTGCCAGCAGCCCTAAGACTGGTTCTGGCAAAAACATTCAGTACTTC
.	TRBJ2-7	TRBV6-1	.	CASSEVRIRGGEQYF	TGTGCCAGCAGTGAAGTCCGCATCAGGGGTGGCGAGCAGTACTTC
.	TRBJ1-3	TRBV9	.	CASSVSGDTGNTIYF	TGTGCCAGCAGCGTATCTGGGGACACTGGAAACACCATATATTTT